This record covers a single TCR beta chain. Germline CDR1 reads SQVTM; CDR2 reads ANQGSEA. Trimming removed 7 bases at V and 4 bases at J, with 18 bases between. The CDR3 is 14 amino acids. This entry is derived from a study of blood T cell repertoires in COVID-19. Looking at the study overall: The United States, Italy and Spain were the sources of the acute and convalescent COVID-19 samples.

A Seattle source enrolled patients during active infection and followed them longitudinally. Here immunoSEQ multiplex PCR was the method, and the copy in TCRdb shows in-frame clones only, minus some. The sample consists of some 56,000 clones, about 83% of them appearing once. Sequenced: peripheral blood. This sequence originates from a woman in her sixties or seventies with COVID-19, enrolled during active disease. This chain links TRBV29-1 with TRBJ2-3; the D gene is possibly TRBD2 (6 bases). In DNA form, the CDR3 reads TGCAGCGCAATACCCGGGAGAGGAGCAGATACGCAGTATTTT. Translation: CSAIPGRGADTQYF.